This T cell receptor beta chain stems from a study of T and B cells in COVID-19 patients. Study in general: Blood was sampled from COVID-19 patients who were either actively infected or recovered. Of 20 to 25 active-infection patients, approximately 12 were critically ill with mechanical ventilation or extracorporeal membrane oxygenation.

The CDR3 has 14 amino acids. V was pared by 0 bases and J by 2 bases, with 3 bases between. CDR1 and CDR2 (germline): SGHRS, YFSETQ. TRB rearrangements were amplified by multiplex PCR with BIOMED2 TRB-A/B primers. TCRdb re-called the multiplex PCR reads with MiXCR, one entry per CDR3 protein. The repertoire consists of 20,000 to 25,000 distinct CDR3 sequences, with approximately 29% occurring once and the leading ten covering 2.8%. TRB was amplified from approximately 250-500 ng of blood genomic DNA. The table lists this clonotype with a few counts. Its specificity is unknown. Overall study results and limits: Patients with COVID-19 reportedly showed strongly skewed T cell receptor beta variable and joining gene usage. Few blood samples existed from mildly ill patients during symptoms or early in severe cases.

Sequencing was performed on blood. The receptor was isolated from a human donor who had recovered from COVID-19. V usage is TRBV5-1 and J usage is TRBJ2-6; D not certain. As DNA, the CDR3 is TGCGCCAGCAGCTTGGCGACTGGGGCCAACGTCCTGACTTTC. This codes for CASSLATGANVLTF.